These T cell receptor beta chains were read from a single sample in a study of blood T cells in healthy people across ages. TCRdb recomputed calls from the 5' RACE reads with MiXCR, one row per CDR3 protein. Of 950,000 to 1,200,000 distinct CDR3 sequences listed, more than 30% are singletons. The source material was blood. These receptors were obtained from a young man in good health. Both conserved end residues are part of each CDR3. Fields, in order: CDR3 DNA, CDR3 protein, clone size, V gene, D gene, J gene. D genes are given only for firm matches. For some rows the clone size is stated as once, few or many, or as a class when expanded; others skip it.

TGTGCCAGCAGTTCCGGCAGCGAATCCTATGGCTACACCTTC CASSSGSESYGYTF many TRBV12-3/TRBV12-4 . TRBJ1-2
TGCGCCAGCAGCCGCGGGAAGAGTACCTACGAGCAGTACTTC CASSRGKSTYEQYF few TRBV4-3 . TRBJ2-7
TGTGCCAGCAGCTTAGGGGTGGGGCCACTGGGGGACTATGGCTACACCTTC CASSLGVGPLGDYGYTF few TRBV7-8 . TRBJ1-2
TGCAGTACTAGAGACCGGGACAGGACTACCAAGGGAGCTTTCTTT CSTRDRDRTTKGAFF . TRBV20-1 TRBD1 TRBJ1-1
TGCAGTGCTAGAGATATTGCGGGGCCGATGGGGTGGTACGAGCAGTACTTC CSARDIAGPMGWYEQYF . TRBV20-1 . TRBJ2-7
TGCGCCAGCAGCTTGGCCGTTGGCGGGGGTAGCTCCTACAATGAGCAGTACTTC CASSLAVGGGSSYNEQYF . TRBV5-1 TRBD2 TRBJ2-7
TGCAGTGCAGACCGACAGTGGGAGCAGTTCTTC CSADRQWEQFF . TRBV20-1 . TRBJ2-1
TGTGCCAGCAGCCAAGAGGAAAGGACTAGTATCATCCCCCCCCCAGATACGCAGTATTTT CASSQEERTSIIPPPDTQYF . TRBV3-1 TRBD2 TRBJ2-3
TGTGCCAGCAGTTTGTATAGGGAGGTTGCCTACGAGCAGTACTTC CASSLYREVAYEQYF . TRBV27 . TRBJ2-7
TGTGCCAGCAGCCAAAATAGCGGGGGGTATCTCTACGAGCAGTACTTC CASSQNSGGYLYEQYF . TRBV3-1 TRBD2 TRBJ2-7
TGTGCCAGCAGTCCTGATTCCGGGACAGATAGCACAGATACGCAGTATTTT CASSPDSGTDSTDTQYF few TRBV27 TRBD1 TRBJ2-3
TGTGCCAGCAGCTTAACGAGCGGGGGAGCCCAAGAGACCCAGTACTTC CASSLTSGGAQETQYF few TRBV7-6 TRBD2 TRBJ2-5
TGTGCCAGCAGCCAGTTAGCGGGGATGGTTGGCAATGAGCAGTACTTC CASSQLAGMVGNEQYF few TRBV4-2 TRBD2 TRBJ2-7
TGCGCCAGCAGCCAAGATTCGGCTAGCGGAAGCTCCTACAATGAGCAGTACTTC CASSQDSASGSSYNEQYF . TRBV4-3 TRBD2 TRBJ2-7
TGCAGCGGCACAGACCCGAATGAAAAACTGTTTTTT CSGTDPNEKLFF few TRBV29-1 . TRBJ1-4
TGCGCCAGCAGCTTGTCGGGGGGATGGACTGAAGCTTTCTTT CASSLSGGWTEAFF . TRBV5-1 . TRBJ1-1
TGTGCCAGCAGCAAACGTTTAGCGGGGGGAGCAGATACGCAGTATTTT CASSKRLAGGADTQYF few TRBV5-6 TRBD2 TRBJ2-3
TGTGCCATCAGTGAAGGGGGGATAAGCTCCTACGAGCAGTACTTC CAISEGGISSYEQYF few TRBV10-3 . TRBJ2-7
TGTGCCGGCAGCTACGACAGGGTAAAGCCTGGAAACACCATATATTTT CAGSYDRVKPGNTIYF . TRBV7-8 TRBD1 TRBJ1-3
TGTGCCAGCAGCCAAATGCAGAAGAACACTGAAGCTTTCTTT CASSQMQKNTEAFF . TRBV3-1 . TRBJ1-1
TGTGCCACCAGCAGAGGGGCCTTAGCGGCTAGCGAAAACTCTGAGCAGTTCTTC CATSRGALAASENSEQFF . TRBV15 . TRBJ2-1
TGTGCCAGCAGACCGACAGGCAGGAACACTGAAGCTTTCTTT CASRPTGRNTEAFF many TRBV12-3/TRBV12-4 . TRBJ1-1
TGTGCCAGCAGCCAAGGATCGGGATCACCCCTCCACTTT CASSQGSGSPLHF . TRBV14 . TRBJ1-6
TGTGCCAGCTCACCAGGGACAGGCAGGGAAAAACTGTTTTTT CASSPGTGREKLFF few TRBV18 TRBD1 TRBJ1-4
TGTGCCAGCAGCTTAGGCTCGGGACGAGGCGGCTACACCTTC CASSLGSGRGGYTF few TRBV7-9 . TRBJ1-2
TGCAGCGTTGAAGATGGACAGAGCACCGGGGAGCTGTTTTTT CSVEDGQSTGELFF . TRBV29-1 . TRBJ2-2
TGTGCCAGCAGGAAGGACGGAATGAACACTGAAGCTTTCTTT CASRKDGMNTEAFF . TRBV2 . TRBJ1-1
TGCAGTGCTCCCCGGGACTCAGATACGCAGTATTTT CSAPRDSDTQYF . TRBV20-1 . TRBJ2-3
TGCAGTGCACCCCCCGGGAGATTTTTAAGCTCCTACGAGCAGTACTTC CSAPPGRFLSSYEQYF . TRBV20-1 . TRBJ2-7
TGTGCCAGCAGTTGGACAGGGTTGGAGACCCAGTACTTC CASSWTGLETQYF few TRBV12-3/TRBV12-4 TRBD1 TRBJ2-5
TGCGCCAGCAGCCAGGGACAGGGGATGTACAATGAGCAGTTCTTC CASSQGQGMYNEQFF . TRBV4-3 TRBD1 TRBJ2-1
TGCGCCAGCAGCTTTGTCCAGGATAATTCACCCCTCCACTTT CASSFVQDNSPLHF . TRBV5-1 . TRBJ1-6
TGCAGTGCTAGTAGTGCAGGGTGGGGACACACAGATACGCAGTATTTT CSASSAGWGHTDTQYF . TRBV20-1 . TRBJ2-3
TGTGCCACTCAAGAGGGCAATCAGCCCCAGCATTTT CATQEGNQPQHF . TRBV10-3 . TRBJ1-5
TGTGCCAGCAGCGATACAGGGTACGAAGGTGAAGCTTTCTTT CASSDTGYEGEAFF . TRBV7-3 . TRBJ1-1
TGCGCCAGCAGCCAAGATGCGGCGGAGTTACCTGGCTACACCTTC CASSQDAAELPGYTF . TRBV4-1 . TRBJ1-2
TGTGCCAGCAGCCTAACCGGACTAGCGAAAGAGACCCAGTACTTC CASSLTGLAKETQYF . TRBV7-2 TRBD2 TRBJ2-5
TGTGCCAGCAGTCGAAGAACGAGGGCTCATGGCTACGCCTTC CASSRRTRAHGYAF . TRBV5-6 . TRBJ1-2
TGCGCCAGCAGCTTGGGACCGTCAGCTGCCGGGGAGCTGTTTTTT CASSLGPSAAGELFF . TRBV5-1 . TRBJ2-2
TGTGCCAGCACCGAGGAAGGCACTGAAGCTTTCTTT CASTEEGTEAFF . TRBV13 . TRBJ1-1
TGTGCCAGCAGTGTCGGGGGCGTCTTCGCAGATACGCAGTATTTT CASSVGGVFADTQYF . TRBV6-4 . TRBJ2-3
TGTGCCACCAGTGATTCATTTGGCACAGATACGCAGTATTTT CATSDSFGTDTQYF . TRBV24-1 . TRBJ2-3
TGCAGTGCTAGGAGGCAGGGGACGACCTCCTACGAGCAGTACTTC CSARRQGTTSYEQYF . TRBV20-1 . TRBJ2-7
TGTGCCAGCAGCCGGACAGGGAGGCTCTCTGGAAACACCATATATTTT CASSRTGRLSGNTIYF . TRBV6-5 TRBD1 TRBJ1-3
TGCAGTGCTTCCCGGGGGGACAGCACAGATACGCGGTATTTT CSASRGDSTDTRYF . TRBV20-1 . TRBJ2-3
TGTGCCAGCAGTTCTCCCTGGGGCCAAGAGACCCAGTACTTC CASSSPWGQETQYF . TRBV6-5 . TRBJ2-5
TGTGCCAGCAGCCTGGGCCACGGGGCGGGGAGCTCCTACAATGAGCAGTTCTTC CASSLGHGAGSSYNEQFF . TRBV3-1 . TRBJ2-1